The 21 T cell receptor beta chains listed next were all sequenced from one sample in a study of T cell changes during pregnancy in multiple sclerosis. Only in-frame clones appear in the TCRdb table, and some are missing; sequencing was by immunoSEQ multiplex PCR. This table holds around 75,000 clones, 94% found once. The sample here was CD4+ T cells from peripheral blood mononuclear cells, taken after pregnancy. The receptors were gathered from a female donor with multiple sclerosis, enrolled in a pregnancy study.

This sequence joins TRBV2 and TRBJ1-2; no firm D call. The V end was cut by 9 bases, the J end by 4 bases, with 15 bases between. Germline V lookup: CDR1 SNHLY, CDR2 FYNNEI. The CDR3 contains 13 residues. The CDR3 sequence: CASNEWAGYGYTF. CDR3 DNA sequence: TGTGCCAGTAACGAATGGGCGGGCTATGGCTACACCTTC.

This clone was detected once. The gene calls are TRBV30 and TRBJ2-2; a possible D gene is TRBD2 (6 bases). Germline V gene sequence: CDR1 GTSNPN, CDR2 SVGIG (reference sequence). Trimming took 2 bases from V and 6 from J, leaving 13 bases between them. The CDR3 runs to 14 residues. Written as DNA, the CDR3 is TGTGCCTGGAGTCCCTTGTGGGGGGCCGGGGAGCTGTTTTTT. This translates into CAWSPLWGAGELFF.

The chain has TRBV13 and TRBJ2-4; 8 bases map to TRBD1. J gave up 7 bases and V 1 base, and 6 bases lay outside the gene matches. Per germline, CDR1 PRHDT and CDR2 FYEKMQ (reference sequence). There are 15 residues in the CDR3. In nucleotides, the CDR3 is TGTGCCAGCAGCTTAGATGGACAGGGTCGCAACATTCAGTACTTC. Protein sequence: CASSLDGQGRNIQYF.

The chain has TRBV6-4 and TRBJ2-1, with a tentative D call TRBD2 (6 bases). Germline CDR1 and CDR2: MRHNA and SNTAGT. V lost 6 bases to trimming and J lost 8 bases, with 20 bases between them. CDR3 size: 15 residues. CDR3 in DNA: TGTGCCAGCAGGAGTGGGACTGCCCCTTTAGATGAGCAGTTCTTC. Translated, it gives CASRSGTAPLDEQFF.

This rearrangement joins TRBV6-5 to TRBJ2-5, with TRBD1 as a possible D gene (5 bases). Trimming removed 2 bases from V and 0 bases from J, with 7 bases in between. The CDR3 covers 14 residues. In germline, CDR1 is MNHEY, CDR2 SVGAGI. CDR3 sequence (DNA): TGTGCCAGCAGTTACGGGGCGGACCAAGAGACCCAGTACTTC. It is translated as CASSYGADQETQYF.

The chain employs TRBV5-5 and TRBJ2-1; 14 bases align to TRBD2. Germline values: CDR1 SGHKS, CDR2 YYEKEE (reference sequence). This CDR3 is built from 14 residues. Trimming cost V 3 bases and J 12 bases; bases outside gene matches: 5. CDR3 residues: CASSSGLAGVGQFF. CDR3 bases: TGTGCCAGCAGCTCGGGACTAGCGGGAGTGGGGCAGTTCTTC.

The V gene is TRBV6-5, the J gene TRBJ2-7, with D perhaps TRBD1 (6 bases). Germline V gives CDR1 MNHEY, CDR2 SVGAGI. V was clipped by 5 bases and J by 5 bases, with 13 bases between them. This CDR3 is 13 amino acids long. CDR3 protein: CASSRWPGDEQYF. Written as DNA, the CDR3 is TGTGCCAGCAGTCGGTGGCCAGGGGACGAGCAGTACTTC.

This chain joins TRBV4-2 and TRBJ2-6; TRBD1 matches 9 bases. Germline V gives CDR1 LGHNA, CDR2 YNFKEQ. This CDR3 has 19 residues. Losses at the gene ends were 1 base for V and 2 bases for J; bases not matched to a gene: 9. CDR3 in amino acids: CASSQGRGDRGTGANVLTF. The DNA of the CDR3 is TGTGCCAGCAGCCAAGGACGCGGCGACAGGGGGACTGGGGCCAACGTCCTGACTTTC.

The V call is TRBV19, the J call TRBJ2-7; 8 bases line up with TRBD2. The V gene's germline CDR1 is LNHDA and CDR2 SQIVND (reference sequence). The CDR3 totals 15 residues. Trimming cost V 6 bases and J 3 bases; bases outside gene matches: 10. For the CDR3, the DNA is TGTGCCAGTAGCTTAATAGCGGGACCACTCTACGAGCAGTACTTC. Its translation is CASSLIAGPLYEQYF.

This clone came up once. The V gene is TRBV6-5, the J gene TRBJ2-7; 7 bases fit TRBD2. Losses at the gene ends were 6 bases for V and 2 bases for J; bases not matched to a gene: 10. Per germline, CDR1 MNHEY and CDR2 SVGAGI. This CDR3 has 15 amino acids. The CDR3 nucleotides read TGTGCCAGCAGAAACTCCGGGACTATCCCCTACGAGCAGTACTTC. It is translated as CASRNSGTIPYEQYF.

V is TRBV19 and J is TRBJ2-2; the D gene is possibly TRBD1 (5 bases). CDR3 length: 14 residues. Germline V CDR1 and CDR2: LNHDA, SQIVND (reference sequence). V lost 6 bases to trimming and J lost 3 bases, with 11 bases between them. CDR3 amino acids: CASRPGSYTGELFF. The DNA for the CDR3 is TGTGCCAGTAGGCCAGGGTCCTACACCGGGGAGCTGTTTTTT.

Here the CDR3 DNA reads TGTGCCAGCAGCCTGGTCGGGAGTCATAGCAATCAGCCCCAGCATTTT. It specifies CASSLVGSHSNQPQHF. V usage is TRBV7-2 and J usage is TRBJ1-5, with D hard to call. Trimming stripped 5 bases from V and 0 bases from J, with 14 bases between. Germline V gene data show CDR1 as SGHTA and CDR2 as FQGNSA. This CDR3 spans 16 amino acids.

This clone came up a few times. The chain links TRBV10-2 to TRBJ2-7, with D uncertain. This CDR3 spans 12 amino acids. V gave up 6 bases and J gave up 1 base, with 7 bases separating them. Germline V gene sequence: CDR1 WSHSY, CDR2 SAAADI. The CDR3 loop is CASRAGSYEQYF. CDR3 nucleotides: TGCGCCAGCAGGGCCGGGTCCTACGAGCAGTACTTC.

The genes are TRBV5-1 and TRBJ2-1; 11 positions agree with TRBD2. With 3 bases clipped from V and 3 bases from J, the junction kept 2 bases outside the gene matches. Per the germline V gene, CDR1 is SGHRS and CDR2 is YFSETQ. The CDR3 extends over 15 amino acids. The CDR3 protein is CASSWGLADYNEQFF. For the CDR3, the DNA is TGCGCCAGCAGCTGGGGACTAGCGGACTACAATGAGCAGTTCTTC.

The chain carries TRBV5-6 and TRBJ2-7, with 7 bases aligning to TRBD1. The CDR3 is made up of 15 amino acids. Germline values: CDR1 SGHDT, CDR2 YYEEEE. J lost 3 bases, V lost 0 bases, and 6 bases had no gene match. The CDR3 spells CASSLGMDRSYEQYF. The CDR3 coding sequence is TGTGCCAGCAGCTTGGGCATGGACAGGAGCTACGAGCAGTACTTC.

The chain is built from TRBV28 and TRBJ2-7; D gene ambiguous. The length of the CDR3 is 13 residues. Germline lookup yields CDR1 MDHEN and CDR2 SYDVKM. Trimming pared 3 bases from V and 6 bases from J, leaving 12 bases between. CDR3 DNA sequence: TGTGCCAGCAGTTTTTCGGGTGCCCCCGAGCAGTACTTC. Residues: CASSFSGAPEQYF.

J is TRBJ1-2 and V is TRBV5-6; 9 bases align to TRBD1. CDR1 and CDR2 (germline): SGHDT, YYEEEE. The CDR3 extends over 11 amino acids. V shed 8 bases, J shed 8 bases, and the junction held 4 bases outside the gene matches. The CDR3 sequence: CASGQGIGYTF. CDR3 nucleotides: TGTGCCAGTGGACAGGGGATCGGCTACACCTTC.

V usage is TRBV2 and J usage is TRBJ2-3; D may be TRBD1 (5 bases). CDR3 length: 15 amino acids. The V gene's germline CDR1 is SNHLY and CDR2 FYNNEI. Trimming took 6 bases from V and 0 from J, leaving 13 bases between them. Here the CDR3 reads CASRETDSSTDTQYF. The CDR3 DNA sequence: TGTGCCAGCAGGGAGACAGACTCTAGCACAGATACGCAGTATTTT.

In this sample, this clone turned up once. The chain links TRBV10-3 to TRBJ2-1, with D possibly TRBD2 on 6 matching bases. CDR3 length: 17 amino acids. Germline V gene lookup returns CDR1 ENHRY and CDR2 SYGVKD. Trimming pared 10 bases from V and 7 bases from J, leaving 29 bases between. The DNA of the CDR3 is TGTGCCACCTCAAGGGAGCCCCGGGACTCAACAAGGAATGAGCAGTTCTTC. Its translation: CATSREPRDSTRNEQFF.

This chain joins TRBV5-4 and TRBJ2-1; TRBD2 matches 11 bases. With V trimmed by 0 bases and J by 7 bases, 6 bases remained unmatched. CDR1 is SGHNT, CDR2 YYREEE, per germline (reference sequence). CDR3 length: 16 amino acids. CDR3 in amino acids: CASSLGSGRGGNEQFF. DNA for the CDR3: TGTGCCAGCAGCTTGGGTAGCGGGAGGGGGGGGAATGAGCAGTTCTTC.

V and J are TRBV7-8 and TRBJ1-5, with 10 nucleotides matching TRBD1. The CDR3 is 17 residues long. Germline CDR1 and CDR2: SGHVS and FQNEAQ. V lost 0 bases to trimming and J lost 6 bases; unmatched junction nucleotides: 8. The CDR3 here is CASSLAARQGASQPQHF. Here the CDR3 DNA reads TGTGCCAGCAGCTTAGCGGCGCGACAGGGGGCTTCTCAGCCCCAGCATTTT.